This TCR beta chain is from a study of naive and memory T cell subsets. After the first PCR, alpha and beta chain libraries were processed separately. Both TRBC1 and TRBC2 were covered by a beta constant-region primer of two equimolar oligonucleotides. TCRdb reprocessed the UMI-ligation and nested PCR reads via MiXCR and lists one record per CDR3 protein. The sample holds around 40,000 distinct CDR3 sequences, about an eighth seen once. Germline V gene sequence: CDR1 SQVTM, CDR2 ANQGSEA. The CDR3 length is 13 residues. Trimming cost V 3 bases and J 5 bases, with 13 bases left between them. This clonotype showed up many times. Antigen: not known. Study observations and caveats: Over 95% of naive TCR sequences appeared only once after error correction, unlike memory subsets.

V gene TRBV29-1 combines with J gene TRBJ2-5; D is perhaps TRBD2 (5 bases). Sequenced input: effector memory CD4+ T cells from blood. Subset reported: effector memory, CD45RA- CD27-. This TCR was sampled from a human donor in good health. The CDR3 coding sequence is TGCAGCGTTGATCTTGCGGGCTGGGAGACCCAGTACTTC. This encodes CSVDLAGWETQYF. The variable domain in full, with the rest retrieved from reference TRBV29-1 and TRBJ2-5, is SAVISQKPSRDICQRGTSLTIQCQVDSQVTMMFWYRQQPGQSLTLIATANQGSEATYESGFVIDKFPISRPNLTFSTLTVSNMSPEDSSIYLCSVDLAGWETQYFGPGTRLLVL.